This TCR beta chain emerged from a study of cytomegalovirus exposure and HLA in healthy donors. Study results and caveats: Certain indistinguishable V segments, among them TRBV6-2 and TRBV6-3, were excluded. Certain sequence variants were highly shared and formed a cluster, and this cluster was likely a sequencing artifact.

Regarding this clone: What it binds is unknown.

The germline V and J ends were trimmed by 3 bases and 7 bases, with 16 bases remaining between them. This CDR3 has 14 residues. Germline V gene sequence: CDR1 SGDLS, CDR2 YYNGEE. PCR amplification relied on 60 Vbeta primers (plus 13 Jbeta primers). The table came from immunoSEQ multiplex PCR; TCRdb's copy has only in-frame clones and leaves some out. In the table there are roughly 200,000 clones, around 75% of which are singletons. The chain carries TRBV9 and TRBJ1-1; the D gene is possibly TRBD1 (6 bases). What was sequenced was PBMCs. This sequence was found in a male donor in good health and CMV-seronegative. The CDR3, as DNA: TGTGCCAGCAGCGACCGACCCGAGGACAGTGAAGCTTTCTTT. It yields the protein CASSDRPEDSEAFF.